The 22 T cell receptor beta chains in this list originate from one sample, sequenced in a study of regulatory T cells in long-lasting Graves disease. Regarding time point: persistent/refractory GD, antithyroid drugs over 5 years with positive TRAb. Making the TCR library involved RNA that had been extracted from PBMCs. For TCR beta, libraries came from iRepertoire HTBI primers and Arm-PCR of CDR3 regions. TCRdb reanalysed the multiplex PCR reads using MiXCR and keeps one entry per CDR3 protein. The sample shows around 500,000 distinct CDR3 sequences, less than 25% of them seen only once. The specimen was peripheral blood mononuclear cells (PBMCs), collected when the disease was refractory, from a patient treated with antithyroid drugs. The receptors were sampled from a female donor with Graves disease.

J is TRBJ1-2 and V is TRBV10-3; 9 nucleotides agree with TRBD1. With 6 bases clipped from V and 14 bases from J, the junction kept 7 bases outside the gene matches. Germline V lookup: CDR1 ENHRY, CDR2 SYGVKD. The CDR3 sequence is 11 residues long. This CDR3 reads CAISGQGLYTF. The CDR3 nucleotides read TGTGCCATCAGCGGACAGGGGCTTTATACCTTC.

About this clonotype: Since a much larger clone is just one base distant, this may be a read error. The rearrangement uses TRBV11-2 and TRBJ1-4; D unresolved. The germline V and J ends were trimmed by 5 bases and 12 bases, with 13 bases remaining between them. The CDR3 runs 12 residues. Germline-derived CDR1 and CDR2 are SGHAT and FQNNGV. CDR3 residues: CASSTEPEELFF. For the CDR3, the DNA is TGTGCCAGCAGCACGGAACCCGAGGAACTGTTTTTT.

The chain uses TRBV7-9 and TRBJ2-3; D is undetermined. This CDR3 is 16 amino acids long. Trimming pared 5 bases from V and 1 base from J, leaving 16 bases between. Germline CDR1 and CDR2: SEHNR and FQNEAQ (reference sequence). CDR3 sequence: CASSLGSSVRTDTQYF. The DNA for the CDR3 is TGTGCCAGCAGCCTAGGATCCAGCGTCCGCACAGATACGCAGTATTTT.

The chain links TRBV3-1 to TRBJ1-1; D is possibly TRBD1 (5 bases). V gave up 7 bases and J gave up 4 bases, with 13 bases separating them. The CDR3 runs to 13 residues. The germline V gene has CDR1 LGHDT and CDR2 YNNKEL (reference sequence). DNA of the CDR3: TGTGCCAGCACTGAGGGGCGGGGCACTGAAGCTTTCTTT. As protein: CASTEGRGTEAFF.

As regards this clonotype: This may arise from a read error, as a much more abundant clone is one base away. This sequence joins TRBV5-4 and TRBJ1-2; D is unclear. From germline, CDR1 is SGHNT and CDR2 YYREEE (reference sequence). This CDR3 region has 13 residues. The V end lost 0 bases, the J end lost 0 bases, and 3 bases lay between the germline ends. CDR3 nucleotides: TGTGCCAGCAGCTTGGAAGCTAACTATGGCTACACCTTC. Amino acids: CASSLEANYGYTF.

Many counts were recorded for this clonotype. The V call is TRBV15, the J call TRBJ2-3, with 9 bases aligning to TRBD2. Germline CDR1 and CDR2: LNHNV and YYDKDF (reference sequence). Germline trimming cut 4 bases from V and 5 bases from J; bases unmatched to any gene: 10. This CDR3 is built from 16 residues. The CDR3 DNA sequence: TGTGCCACCAGCAAGCAAGCGGGAGGACGGGTAGATACGCAGTATTTT. Translating gives CATSKQAGGRVDTQYF.

The chain joins TRBV20-1 to TRBJ2-7; TRBD2 matches at 10 bases. The V gene end was trimmed by 5 bases and the J gene end by 3 bases; junction bases not matched to a gene: 13. The germline CDR1 and CDR2 sequences are DFQATT and SNEGSKA (reference sequence). CDR3 length: 16 amino acids. This CDR3 is CSASGGGTSEFYEQYF. The CDR3 coding sequence is TGCAGTGCTTCAGGAGGGGGGACTAGCGAATTCTACGAGCAGTACTTC.

The V and J genes are TRBV20-1 and TRBJ1-4; 9 bases agree with TRBD1. V lost 6 bases, J lost 5 bases, and 10 bases stayed unmatched. The CDR3 spans 15 residues. Per the germline V gene, CDR1 is DFQATT and CDR2 is SNEGSKA (reference sequence). CDR3: CSATDPGQGNEKLFF. The CDR3 bases are TGCAGTGCCACAGATCCGGGACAGGGAAATGAAAAACTGTTTTTT.

In this sample, this clonotype turned up many times. The chain is built from TRBV29-1 and TRBJ1-1; D remains unclear. Trimming took off 5 bases at V and 8 bases at J, with 9 bases between the two ends. Germline CDR1 SQVTM, CDR2 ANQGSEA. The CDR3 covers 10 residues. The chain's CDR3 is CSVLQAEAFF. Written as DNA, the CDR3 is TGCAGCGTTCTCCAGGCAGAAGCTTTCTTT.

This clonotype has only a few counts. V usage is TRBV7-9 and J usage is TRBJ2-4, with a tentative D call TRBD1 (6 bases). Germline V CDR1 and CDR2: SEHNR, FQNEAQ (reference sequence). The CDR3 loop spans 16 amino acids. Trimming cost V 4 bases and J 2 bases, with 15 bases left between them. CDR3 nucleotides: TGTGCCAGCAGCTCCCAGGGGATCGAGTCCAAAAACATTCAGTACTTC. Protein product: CASSSQGIESKNIQYF.

This clonotype was found many times. This chain connects TRBV11-1 to TRBJ2-7; no clear D. V was cut by 5 bases and J by 6 bases, with 11 bases left in between. Germline CDR1 and CDR2: SGHAT and FQDESV (reference sequence). This CDR3 is 12 amino acids long. The CDR3 sequence: CASSLSLGEQYF. The CDR3 region has the DNA TGTGCCAGCAGCCTTAGTCTGGGCGAGCAGTACTTC.

The gene calls are TRBV29-1 and TRBJ2-2, with D hard to call. The CDR3 has 12 residues. Trimming stripped 6 bases from V and 3 bases from J, with 8 bases between. Germline lookup yields CDR1 SQVTM and CDR2 ANQGSEA. DNA of the CDR3: TGCAGCGTACCGTGGGACACCGGGGAGCTGTTTTTT. It encodes CSVPWDTGELFF.

Many counts were recorded for this clonotype. The chain has TRBV12-3 or TRBV12-4 and TRBJ2-5; 12 positions agree with TRBD2. The CDR3 is made up of 16 amino acids. V was pared by 2 bases and J by 5 bases, with 6 bases of the junction left unmatched. CDR3 sequence (DNA): TGTGCCAGCAGTTTACTAGCGGGAGGGCCATGGGAGACCCAGTACTTC. It specifies CASSLLAGGPWETQYF.

This clonotype was found a few times. The CDR3 bases are TGTGCCAGCAGCTCCCGATACGACAGGGGTAACGGGGAGCTGTTTTTT. It translates to CASSSRYDRGNGELFF. The chain couples TRBV7-2 to TRBJ2-2; 8 nucleotides match TRBD1. The germline V gene encodes CDR1 SGHTA and CDR2 FQGNSA. This CDR3 has 16 amino acids. The trim removed 4 bases at V and 7 bases at J, leaving 11 bases unmatched.

Only a few counts were recorded for this clonotype. The chain has TRBV6-1 and TRBJ2-7; maybe TRBD1 (5 bases). The V end was cut by 7 bases, the J end by 3 bases, with 13 bases between. The germline V gene has CDR1 MNHNS and CDR2 SASEGT. The CDR3 runs 13 residues. The CDR3 DNA follows: TGTGCCAGCAAAACAAGAAGGGGCTACGAGCAGTACTTC. Translation gives CASKTRRGYEQYF.

This clonotype was found many times. The J gene is TRBJ1-4, the V gene TRBV12-3 or TRBV12-4, with TRBD1 identical over 7 bases. With 5 bases clipped from V and 6 bases from J, the junction kept 9 bases outside the gene matches. The CDR3 contains 15 residues. CDR3 region: CASSPSTGQHEKLFF. The CDR3 coding sequence is TGTGCCAGCAGTCCCTCGACAGGGCAGCATGAAAAACTGTTTTTT.

The chain uses TRBV19 and TRBJ2-5; unclear D gene. CDR3 length equals 14 residues. Germline V gives CDR1 LNHDA, CDR2 SQIVND (reference sequence). The V and J ends lost 3 bases and 4 bases respectively, with 12 bases between them. Here the CDR3 reads CASSISPNAETQYF. CDR3 coding DNA: TGTGCCAGTAGTATTTCGCCCAATGCAGAGACCCAGTACTTC.

This clonotype was seen more than once but under ten times. This chain uses TRBV6-2 or TRBV6-3 with TRBJ2-3; no definite D call. V shed 1 base and J shed 0 bases, with 8 bases lying between them. Germline values: CDR1 MNHEY, CDR2 SVGEGT. The CDR3 runs to 15 residues. CDR3: CASSYLAASTDTQYF. CDR3 nucleotide sequence: TGTGCCAGCAGTTACTTGGCAGCTAGCACAGATACGCAGTATTTT.

About this clonotype: Possible read error: a much larger clone is one base away. The chain's CDR3 is CASSYWADFYEQYF. Here the CDR3 DNA reads TGTGCCAGCAGTTATTGGGCAGACTTCTACGAGCAGTACTTC. This sequence joins TRBV6-9 and TRBJ2-7, with D hard to call. CDR1 is MNHGY, CDR2 SVAAGI, per germline. The CDR3 is made up of 14 amino acids. Trimming stripped 1 base from V and 3 bases from J, with 10 bases between.

CDR3 nucleotide sequence: TGCGCCAGCAGTGTTCTTCTAGACACAGATACGCAGTATTTT. Its protein is CASSVLLDTDTQYF. The gene calls are TRBV10-1 and TRBJ2-3; D gene uncertain. V lost 4 bases, J lost 2 bases, and 10 bases lay in between. The CDR3 is 14 amino acids. CDR1 is WNHNN, CDR2 SYGVQD, per germline (reference sequence).

This chain links TRBV25-1 with TRBJ1-2; 12 bases agree with TRBD1. CDR3 length: 15 amino acids. Germline CDR1 is MGHDK and CDR2 is SYGVNS. V shed 3 bases and J 8 bases; nucleotides not matched to a gene: 7. The CDR3 loop is CASSEWGQGAKGYTF. The CDR3 nucleotides are TGTGCCAGCAGTGAGTGGGGACAGGGGGCGAAAGGCTACACCTTC.

The rearrangement uses TRBV29-1 and TRBJ2-2, with D possibly being TRBD2 (5 bases). The CDR3 runs 11 residues. Germline CDR1 is SQVTM and CDR2 is ANQGSEA. V lost 6 bases, J lost 3 bases, and 5 bases lay in between. The DNA for the CDR3 is TGCAGCGTCGGGGACACCGGGGAGCTGTTTTTT. This codes for CSVGDTGELFF.